This T cell receptor beta chain was recorded in a study of cytomegalovirus exposure and HLA in healthy donors. Germline loops: CDR1 MGHRA, CDR2 YSYEKL. The CDR3 runs to 14 residues. V lost 2 bases and J 6 bases, leaving 13 bases between the germline ends. General observations from the study: Cytomegalovirus status was reportedly diagnosed by the classifier with high sensitivity and specificity. Listed as cytomegalovirus-associated were 150 or so TCR beta chains.

This clone has a single count. Its antigen is still unknown. Primers: 60 Vbeta forward and 13 Jbeta reverse. Profiling relied on immunoSEQ multiplex PCR, and the TCRdb table lists in-frame clones only, not all of them. Here the sample spans just over 150,000 clones, 80% to 85% being singletons. Material for sequencing was PBMCs. V is TRBV4-1 and J is TRBJ1-1, with D uncertain. The receptor comes from a man between 18 and 29 years old in good health and CMV-seronegative. CDR3 sequence: CASSQTNSYAEAFF. CDR3 nucleotide sequence: TGCGCCAGCAGCCAAACGAACAGTTACGCTGAAGCTTTCTTT.